This T cell receptor (beta chain) was documented in a study of cytomegalovirus exposure and HLA in healthy donors. General study findings and limits: The authors later found most CMV-associated TCR beta chains appeared HLA-restricted. Most subjects' HLA-A and HLA-B alleles were reportedly predicted from TCR beta sequences.

Per germline, CDR1 MNHNY and CDR2 SVGAGI (reference sequence). The CDR3 runs to 14 residues. Trimming took off 2 bases at V and 2 bases at J, with 7 bases between the two ends. About this clone: As yet, its antigen is unknown.

It was with 60 Vbeta and 13 Jbeta primers that the PCR ran. Clones were read by immunoSEQ multiplex PCR, and TCRdb kept only the in-frame ones, dropping some. The sample holds some 200,000 clones; approximately 80% are singletons and the top ten take approximately 1.4%. The material sequenced was PBMCs. This receptor was taken from a girl under 18 in good health and CMV-seronegative. V usage is TRBV6-6 and J usage is TRBJ1-5; tentatively, D is TRBD1 (5 bases). The CDR3 loop is CASSYGRGNQPQHF. The CDR3 coding sequence is TGTGCCAGCAGTTACGGCAGGGGCAATCAGCCCCAGCATTTT.